The 32 T cell receptor beta chains presented below share a single source sample, sequenced in a study of blood T cell repertoires in COVID-19. Method: immunoSEQ multiplex PCR; TCRdb's copy keeps in-frame clones and lacks some. This sample has about 280,000 clones, with 70% to 90% found just once. Sequenced: PBMCs or T cells enriched from blood (not recorded which). These receptors were obtained from a middle-aged woman who had recovered from COVID-19.

The table lists this clone with a count of one. The chain joins TRBV7-2 to TRBJ1-1; D not certain. Germline CDR1 SGHTA, CDR2 FQGNSA. V lost 5 bases, J lost 8 bases, and 12 bases lay in between. The CDR3 extends over 12 amino acids. The CDR3 is CASSRFPQEAFF. For the CDR3, the DNA is TGTGCCAGCAGCCGATTCCCACAGGAAGCTTTCTTT. Based on the CDR3 plus reference TRBV7-2 and TRBJ1-1, the full variable domain is GAGVSQSPSNKVTEKGKDVELRCDPISGHTALYWYRQSLGQGLEFLIYFQGNSAPDKSGLPSDRFSAERTGGSVSTLTIQRTQQEDSAVYLCASSRFPQEAFFGQGTRLTVV.

V is TRBV19 and J is TRBJ2-3; D is possibly TRBD2 (6 bases). From germline, CDR1 is LNHDA and CDR2 SQIVND (reference sequence). CDR3 length equals 16 residues. Between the trimmed V and J ends, which lost 3 bases and 6 bases, there was a span of 19 bases. This CDR3 is CASSMRGREAPDTQYF. The CDR3 bases are TGTGCCAGTAGTATGCGGGGCAGGGAGGCCCCTGATACGCAGTATTTT. Variable domain in full (rest from reference TRBV19 and TRBJ2-3): DGGITQSPKYLFRKEGQNVTLSCEQNLNHDAMYWYRQDPGQGLRLIYYSQIVNDFQKGDIAEGYSVSREKKESFPLTVTSAQKNPTAFYLCASSMRGREAPDTQYFGPGTRLTVL.

The chain couples TRBV9 to TRBJ2-3, with D hard to call. The CDR3 spans 14 residues. Trimming stripped 0 bases from V and 1 base from J, with 6 bases between. Looked up from germline, CDR1 is SGDLS and CDR2 is YYNGEE. The chain's CDR3 is CASSVAVGTDTQYF. The CDR3 coding sequence is TGTGCCAGCAGCGTAGCTGTCGGCACAGATACGCAGTATTTT.

This chain joins TRBV19 and TRBJ2-7; TRBD2 matches 10 bases. Germline-derived CDR1 and CDR2 are LNHDA and SQIVND (reference sequence). This CDR3 spans 15 amino acids. V trimming: 3 bases; J trimming: 4 bases; junction bases outside the gene matches: 6. For the CDR3, the DNA is TGTGCCAGTAGTATCGGACTAGCGGACAGTTACGAGCAGTACTTC. This codes for CASSIGLADSYEQYF.

This chain connects TRBV28 to TRBJ1-2, with 8 positions matching TRBD1. There are 15 residues in the CDR3. V lost 4 bases to trimming and J lost 4 bases; unmatched junction nucleotides: 8. The germline V gene has CDR1 MDHEN and CDR2 SYDVKM. The CDR3 protein is CASSSTGTGRYGYTF. The CDR3 DNA is TGTGCCAGCAGTTCCACCGGGACAGGCCGCTATGGCTACACCTTC.

The V and J genes are TRBV6-5 and TRBJ2-2; weak D call: TRBD2 (6 bases). The CDR3 is 14 residues long. The V gene lost 8 bases and the J gene lost 1 base, with 11 bases spanning the gap. Germline CDR1 and CDR2: MNHEY and SVGAGI. The CDR3 is CASQTRGNTGELFF. CDR3 sequence (DNA): TGTGCCAGCCAAACGCGGGGGAACACCGGGGAGCTGTTTTTT.

The chain employs TRBV2 and TRBJ2-5; possible D gene TRBD2, 6 bases. The germline V gene has CDR1 SNHLY and CDR2 FYNNEI. Trimming took off 7 bases at V and 5 bases at J, with 11 bases between the two ends. There are 12 residues in the CDR3. CDR3 loop: CASMGSGETQYF. CDR3 in DNA: TGTGCCAGCATGGGGAGCGGGGAGACCCAGTACTTC. The full variable domain, in which reference TRBV2 and TRBJ2-5 provide the parts outside the CDR3, is EPEVTQTPSHQVTQMGQEVILRCVPISNHLYFYWYRQILGQKVEFLVSFYNNEISEKSEIFDDQFSVERPDGSNFTLKIRSTKLEDSAMYFCASMGSGETQYFGPGTRLLVL.

In this sample, this clone turned up a few times. The chain is built from TRBV27 and TRBJ1-1; TRBD1 aligns across 7 bases. The ends lost 6 bases at V and 4 bases at J; junction bases unmatched: 17. Per the germline V gene, CDR1 is MNHEY and CDR2 is SMNVEV (reference sequence). The CDR3 extends over 17 amino acids. CDR3: CASRGGIGGADGTEAFF. The CDR3 bases are TGTGCCAGCAGGGGGGGTATAGGGGGCGCGGATGGCACTGAAGCTTTCTTT.

This clone was seen a single time. DNA for the CDR3: TGTGCCACCAGTGATCAGGTACTCTACGAGCAGTACTTC. Its protein product is CATSDQVLYEQYF. This chain joins TRBV24-1 and TRBJ2-7; D gene uncertain. Germline V gives CDR1 KGHDR, CDR2 SFDVKD. This CDR3 is 13 amino acids long. V gave up 3 bases and J gave up 3 bases, with 8 bases separating them.

V is TRBV3-1 (or the pseudogene TRBV3-2) and J is TRBJ2-7; 7 bases are shared with TRBD2. This CDR3 spans 13 amino acids. Germline values: CDR1 LGHDT, CDR2 YNNKEL (reference sequence). The V gene end was trimmed by 5 bases and the J gene end by 4 bases; junction bases not matched to a gene: 5. The CDR3 coding sequence is TGTGCCAGCAGCTATAGGACTAGTTACGAGCAGTACTTC. Encoded protein: CASSYRTSYEQYF.

The chain links TRBV14 to TRBJ2-1; D uncertain. Trimming removed 7 bases from V and 10 bases from J, with 20 bases in between. Germline CDR1 is SGHDN and CDR2 is FVKESK. The CDR3 consists of 14 residues. The CDR3 bases are TGTGCCAGCACCTCAGAGCAGGCCCGATCCGAGCAGTTCTTC. It translates to CASTSEQARSEQFF. The full variable domain, in which reference TRBV14 and TRBJ2-1 provide the parts outside the CDR3, is EAGVTQFPSHSVIEKGQTVTLRCDPISGHDNLYWYRRVMGKEIKFLLHFVKESKQDESGMPNNRFLAERTGGTYSTLKVQPAELEDSGVYFCASTSEQARSEQFFGPGTRLTVL.

The chain carries TRBV6-2 or TRBV6-3 and TRBJ2-1; D remains unclear. Germline CDR1 is MNHEY and CDR2 is SVGEGT. This CDR3 has 16 residues. The ends were cut back, 4 bases at V and 0 bases at J, with 13 bases in the middle. The CDR3 loop reads CASSSIVRSSYNEQFF. Here the CDR3 DNA reads TGTGCCAGCAGTTCCATAGTCCGTAGCTCCTACAATGAGCAGTTCTTC.

The J gene is TRBJ2-3, the V gene TRBV13; 9 bases map to TRBD2. The ends lost 4 bases at V and 2 bases at J; junction bases unmatched: 4. Per the germline V gene, CDR1 is PRHDT and CDR2 is FYEKMQ (reference sequence). The CDR3 has 15 amino acids. The DNA of the CDR3 is TGTGCCAGCAGCTCGAGACTAGCGGCCACAGATACGCAGTATTTT. This codes for CASSSRLAATDTQYF.

This clone appeared once. This chain connects TRBV15 to TRBJ2-7, with TRBD2 identical over 9 bases. Per germline, CDR1 LNHNV and CDR2 YYDKDF (reference sequence). The CDR3 has 15 residues. Trimming removed 9 bases from V and 0 bases from J; junction bases left unmatched: 9. The CDR3 nucleotides are TGTGCCACTGGGGCGACGACTAGCGGCTCCTACGAGCAGTACTTC. It encodes CATGATTSGSYEQYF. Complete variable domain (other parts from reference TRBV15 and TRBJ2-7): DAMVIQNPRYQVTQFGKPVTLSCSQTLNHNVMYWYQQKSSQAPKLLFHYYDKDFNNEADTPDNFQSRRPNTSFCFLDIRSPGLGDTAMYLCATGATTSGSYEQYFGPGTRLTVT.

The chain links TRBV30 to TRBJ1-1; D unresolved. The CDR3 runs to 14 residues. The V gene's germline CDR1 is GTSNPN and CDR2 SVGIG (reference sequence). V was shortened by 4 bases and J by 4 bases, with 16 bases between the two germline ends. The CDR3 region has the DNA TGTGCCTGGACCTATCTAGTAGGGAGCACTGAAGCTTTCTTT. This codes for CAWTYLVGSTEAFF.

The rearrangement joins TRBV7-2 to TRBJ2-7, with D perhaps matching TRBD2 (5 bases). The germline gives CDR1 SGHTA, CDR2 FQGNSA. This CDR3 region has 13 residues. Trimming pared 5 bases from V and 4 bases from J, leaving 12 bases between. The CDR3 DNA sequence: TGTGCCAGCAGCCTTGGTGGACTTTACGAGCAGTACTTC. Translation gives CASSLGGLYEQYF. The full variable domain, its missing parts supplied by reference TRBV7-2 and TRBJ2-7, is GAGVSQSPSNKVTEKGKDVELRCDPISGHTALYWYRQSLGQGLEFLIYFQGNSAPDKSGLPSDRFSAERTGGSVSTLTIQRTQQEDSAVYLCASSLGGLYEQYFGPGTRLTVT.

The rearrangement links TRBV7-9 to TRBJ1-6; D call uncertain. In germline, CDR1 is SEHNR, CDR2 FQNEAQ (reference sequence). Trimming removed 1 base at V and 5 bases at J, with 6 bases between. The CDR3 has 14 amino acids. CDR3 bases: TGTGCCAGCAGCTTAGAAGCTCATAATTCACCCCTCCACTTT. Translated: CASSLEAHNSPLHF.

The rearrangement links TRBV24-1 to TRBJ1-5; TRBD1 matches at 7 bases. The germline V gene has CDR1 KGHDR and CDR2 SFDVKD. This CDR3 region has 13 residues. The V segment lost 4 bases and the J segment 11 bases; nucleotides outside the gene matches: 7. DNA of the CDR3: TGTGCCACCAGTGACCCGACAGGGACGGCCCAGCATTTT. Translation: CATSDPTGTAQHF.

This clone came up once. The V gene is TRBV15, the J gene TRBJ1-5; possibly TRBD1 for D (6 bases). Germline CDR1 is LNHNV and CDR2 is YYDKDF (reference sequence). Between the trimmed V and J ends, which lost 1 base and 0 bases, there was a span of 22 bases. This CDR3 comprises 20 residues. CDR3 in amino acids: CATSRVCCWGRGYSNQPQHF. In DNA form, the CDR3 reads TGTGCCACCAGCAGAGTCTGTTGTTGGGGCAGGGGTTATAGCAATCAGCCCCAGCATTTT. The whole variable domain, remainder taken from reference TRBV15 and TRBJ1-5, is DAMVIQNPRYQVTQFGKPVTLSCSQTLNHNVMYWYQQKSSQAPKLLFHYYDKDFNNEADTPDNFQSRRPNTSFCFLDIRSPGLGDTAMYLCATSRVCCWGRGYSNQPQHFGDGTRLSIL.

This clone was observed a single time. DNA of the CDR3: TGTGCCACCAGTGAAACGGGAGGAAACACCGGGGAGCTGTTTTTT. It translates to CATSETGGNTGELFF. The chain recombines TRBV24-1 with TRBJ2-2, with TRBD2 matching over 7 bases. Trimming removed 4 bases from V and 2 bases from J; junction bases left unmatched: 3. The CDR3 sequence is 15 residues long. The germline V gene has CDR1 KGHDR and CDR2 SFDVKD.

The V call is TRBV11-2, the J call TRBJ1-6; D might be TRBD1 (6 bases). Germline assignment: CDR1 SGHAT and CDR2 FQNNGV. V lost 5 bases to trimming and J lost 5 bases, with 10 bases between them. The CDR3 contains 14 residues. CDR3 in DNA: TGTGCCAGCAGCGTGGGACACAATAATTCACCCCTCCACTTT. Translated: CASSVGHNNSPLHF.

This chain connects TRBV2 to TRBJ2-1; 8 nucleotides match TRBD2. The CDR3 contains 15 residues. The ends lost 4 bases at V and 0 bases at J; junction bases unmatched: 2. Germline V lookup: CDR1 SNHLY, CDR2 FYNNEI. The DNA for the CDR3 is TGTGCCAGCAGTGGAAGCGGGAGCTCCTACAATGAGCAGTTCTTC. It encodes CASSGSGSSYNEQFF.

The CDR3 spells CASSPTGGSAQETQYF. The DNA for the CDR3 is TGTGCCAGCTCCCCGACGGGAGGTAGCGCTCAAGAGACCCAGTACTTC. The chain couples TRBV7-3 to TRBJ2-5, with 7 nucleotides matching TRBD2. V was pared by 8 bases and J by 2 bases, with 14 bases of the junction left unmatched. From germline, CDR1 is SGHTA and CDR2 FQGTGA. This CDR3 spans 16 amino acids.

The chain joins TRBV11-1 to TRBJ2-7, with a possible D match to TRBD2 (5 bases). Germline loops: CDR1 SGHAT, CDR2 FQDESV (reference sequence). V was clipped by 0 bases and J by 5 bases, with 11 bases between them. CDR3 length: 14 amino acids. The CDR3 is CASSLAGVSNEQYF. For the CDR3, the DNA is TGTGCCAGCAGCTTAGCCGGGGTATCAAACGAGCAGTACTTC.

The CDR3 spells CASSPLQGNTEAFF. Here the CDR3 DNA reads TGTGCCAGCTCACCCCTCCAGGGGAACACTGAAGCTTTCTTT. This sequence joins TRBV18 and TRBJ1-1; a possible D gene is TRBD1 (5 bases). Trimming removed 3 bases at V and 1 base at J, with 9 bases between. The CDR3 is made up of 14 amino acids. CDR1 is KGHSH, CDR2 LQKENI, per germline. Variable domain in full (rest from reference TRBV18 and TRBJ1-1): NAGVMQNPRHLVRRRGQEARLRCSPMKGHSHVYWYRQLPEEGLKFMVYLQKENIIDESGMPKERFSAEFPKEGPSILRIQQVVRGDSAAYFCASSPLQGNTEAFFGQGTRLTVV.

The genes are TRBV28 and TRBJ1-2; 7 nucleotides agree with TRBD1. This CDR3 has 13 residues. The V gene end was trimmed by 5 bases and the J gene end by 7 bases; junction bases not matched to a gene: 7. Germline CDR1 is MDHEN and CDR2 is SYDVKM. CDR3 sequence: CASSQGVEAGYTF. The CDR3 bases are TGTGCCAGCAGTCAGGGGGTTGAAGCTGGCTACACCTTC.

In this sample, this clone turned up a few times. The chain is built from TRBV28 and TRBJ1-4, with D unclear. The CDR3 runs to 14 residues. In germline, CDR1 is MDHEN, CDR2 SYDVKM. The V end lost 2 bases, the J end lost 6 bases, and 10 bases lay between the germline ends. The CDR3, as DNA: TGTGCCAGCAGTTTACACGGGGAGGATGAAAAACTGTTTTTT. Translation gives CASSLHGEDEKLFF.

V and J are TRBV7-9 and TRBJ2-5; 7 bases agree with TRBD1. CDR1 is SEHNR, CDR2 FQNEAQ, per germline (reference sequence). There are 17 residues in the CDR3. The V segment lost 5 bases and the J segment 3 bases; nucleotides outside the gene matches: 15. This CDR3 reads CASSPVRGQSFKETQYF. The CDR3 DNA is TGTGCCAGCAGCCCGGTTAGGGGACAGAGCTTTAAAGAGACCCAGTACTTC.

This sequence joins TRBV4-1 and TRBJ1-4, with D maybe TRBD1 (6 bases). Germline V gene lookup returns CDR1 MGHRA and CDR2 YSYEKL. The CDR3 covers 17 residues. Trimming left V 1 base short and J 3 bases short, with 15 bases between. DNA of the CDR3: TGCGCCAGCAGCCAAGGGGGGCAGGGAACACCTAATGAAAAACTGTTTTTT. It encodes CASSQGGQGTPNEKLFF.

The chain is built from TRBV6-5 and TRBJ2-1, with TRBD2 matching 7 bases. The germline V gene encodes CDR1 MNHEY and CDR2 SVGAGI. The CDR3 covers 16 residues. Trimming cost V 2 bases and J 3 bases; bases outside gene matches: 7. CDR3 nucleotides: TGTGCCAGCAGTTACATGCAGAGCGGGAACTACAATGAGCAGTTCTTC. Translating it yields CASSYMQSGNYNEQFF.

This chain links TRBV28 with TRBJ1-6; D might be TRBD1 (6 bases). Between the trimmed V and J ends, which lost 6 bases and 3 bases, there was a span of 12 bases. Germline assignment: CDR1 MDHEN and CDR2 SYDVKM. The CDR3 runs 15 residues. Written as DNA, the CDR3 is TGTGCCAGCAGCTCAGGGGTAGGCTATAATTCACCCCTCCACTTT. It specifies CASSSGVGYNSPLHF.

This sequence joins TRBV15 and TRBJ1-3; D is undetermined. V lost 1 base, J lost 0 bases, and 7 bases lay in between. The germline CDR1 and CDR2 sequences are LNHNV and YYDKDF (reference sequence). The CDR3 spans 15 residues. The CDR3 DNA reads TGTGCCACCAGCAGAGGGGGAGCCTCTGGAAACACCATATATTTT. Encoded protein: CATSRGGASGNTIYF.